This TCR beta chain came from a study of T and B cells in COVID-19 patients (dated by TCRdb to 2018 to 2020). In terms of the full investigation: In this study, adaptive immunity was profiled in COVID-19 patients who either had active infection or had recovered, using TRB and IGH repertoire sequencing of peripheral blood. Because samples were available both during active disease and after recovery, two patients were counted in both the recovered and the active cohorts. As many as 9 follow-up blood samples were taken per patient, and some of the samples covered different disease stages within the same individual. The recovered cohort had a median age of 34 years, compared with 55 to 70 years in the active-infection cohort. Of the approximately 20 patients in the active-infection cohort, 12 were critically ill and needed mechanical ventilation or ECMO. An age-matched reference group of roughly 40 healthy donors negative for COVID-19 antibodies was used as the comparison for repertoire analyses. A recovered cohort included some 19 patients who provided about 20 samples, and most of these patients had mild to moderate COVID-19 treated on an outpatient basis. The TCR and BCR sequence repository comprised over 35 patients and under 85 time points, with over 7 million TCR sequences analysed. Of the approximately 22 patients in the active-infection cohort, roughly 18 had comorbidities associated with unfavorable COVID-19 outcome.

General study outcomes and caveats: The cohort was judged too small for assessing how HLA contributes to COVID-19 susceptibility or severity. Specific T cell subsets (CD4+/Treg/CD8+) and sorted SARS-CoV-2-responsive or tetramer+ T cells had not yet been sequenced, and these experiments were ongoing. TRBV/TRBJ gene usage was reported as strongly skewed in patients with COVID-19. A total of 2,000 to 2,500 TCR clusters were exclusive to the recovered cohort, and about 31 of those clusters were low-pGen clusters. Few blood samples were available from mildly ill patients while symptoms were present, and early samples from severe cases were likewise scarce. It was stated that prospective validation of the reported TCR clusters was required before the clusters could be put to clinical use. TRB repertoires were highly clonal in active COVID-19, whereas diversity and richness at recovery rose above healthy donor levels.

Taking its sample share into account, this clonotype is medium-sized (0.01 to 0.1%). Its antigen target is currently unknown. It has no much larger one-base neighbor in the sample; base qualities were not kept. Genomic DNA extracted from blood, in amounts of roughly 230-550 ng, served as the starting material for amplifying TRB repertoires. From the germline V gene, CDR1 is SQVTM and CDR2 is ANQGSEA. Reading from cysteine to phenylalanine, the CDR3 counts 17 amino acids. Just the 51-base CDR3 DNA is kept, in frame starting at base 1. V is pruned by 6 bases and J by 4 bases, leaving 16 bases of the junction without a gene match. Sequenced on an Illumina MiSeq. Multiplex PCR with BIOMED2 TRB-A/B primer pools was used to amplify TRB rearrangements. Illumina-compatible adapters and 7-nucleotide sample barcodes were attached to the amplicons in two consecutive PCRs. Phusion HS II polymerase was used for all library PCRs. Amplicons were gel-purified with the NucleoSpin Gel and PCR Clean-up kit, quantified on Qubit, and pooled at about 4 nM. Before Illumina next-generation sequencing, the quality of the amplicon pool was assessed on an Agilent 2100 Bioanalyzer. Per the source publication's procedure: Annotation of TRB rearrangements was performed with MiXCR 3.0.8 using the default MiXCR reference library. Non-productive reads and sequences with fewer than 2 reads were removed, and every unique CDR3 nucleotide sequence was treated as one clone. Clonality, diversity, richness and V-J gene usage were calculated in R 3.5.1. TCR clustering by CDR3 similarity used GLIPH2, with generation probabilities calculated by OLGA. Only GLIPH2 clusters with at least four unique TCR clonotypes present in at least three individuals were retained. The raw public reads went through TCRdb reprocessing: fastp at Q25, MiXCR clone calling, in-frame beta chains kept. Identical CDR3 protein sequences are pooled into one entry, listed with their most common genes and DNA. Clone size and V and J calls follow TCRdb, not the original study. This sample comprises over 7,000 distinct CDR3 sequences, 31% of them detected only once. The ten most abundant clones make up 20% to 25% of the sample.

The source material was blood. The receptor's source is a human donor with active COVID-19. The V gene is TRBV29-1 and the J gene is TRBJ2-3, and 10 bases in between align with TRBD1. The CDR3 is CSVNLPLDRGPADTQYF. The sequenced DNA: TGCAGCGTCAACCTACCCCTCGACAGGGGGCCTGCAGATACGCAGTATTTT.